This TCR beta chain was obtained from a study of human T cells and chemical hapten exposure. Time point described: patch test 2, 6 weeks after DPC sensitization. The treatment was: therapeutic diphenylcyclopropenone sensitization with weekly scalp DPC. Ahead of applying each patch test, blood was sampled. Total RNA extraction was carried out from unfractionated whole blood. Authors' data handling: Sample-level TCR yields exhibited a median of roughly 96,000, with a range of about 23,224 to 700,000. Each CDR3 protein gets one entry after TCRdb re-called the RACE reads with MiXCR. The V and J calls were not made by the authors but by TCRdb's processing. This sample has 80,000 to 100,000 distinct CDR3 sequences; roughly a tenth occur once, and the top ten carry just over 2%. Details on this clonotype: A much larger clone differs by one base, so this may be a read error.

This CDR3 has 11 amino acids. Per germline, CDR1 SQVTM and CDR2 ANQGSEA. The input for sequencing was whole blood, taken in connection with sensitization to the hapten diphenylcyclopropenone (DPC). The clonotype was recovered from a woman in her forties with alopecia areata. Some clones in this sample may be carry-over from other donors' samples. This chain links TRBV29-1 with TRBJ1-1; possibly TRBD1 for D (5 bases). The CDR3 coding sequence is TGCGGCGTTGTGGAGGGGCGGGACGCTTTCTTT. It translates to CGVVEGRDAFF.